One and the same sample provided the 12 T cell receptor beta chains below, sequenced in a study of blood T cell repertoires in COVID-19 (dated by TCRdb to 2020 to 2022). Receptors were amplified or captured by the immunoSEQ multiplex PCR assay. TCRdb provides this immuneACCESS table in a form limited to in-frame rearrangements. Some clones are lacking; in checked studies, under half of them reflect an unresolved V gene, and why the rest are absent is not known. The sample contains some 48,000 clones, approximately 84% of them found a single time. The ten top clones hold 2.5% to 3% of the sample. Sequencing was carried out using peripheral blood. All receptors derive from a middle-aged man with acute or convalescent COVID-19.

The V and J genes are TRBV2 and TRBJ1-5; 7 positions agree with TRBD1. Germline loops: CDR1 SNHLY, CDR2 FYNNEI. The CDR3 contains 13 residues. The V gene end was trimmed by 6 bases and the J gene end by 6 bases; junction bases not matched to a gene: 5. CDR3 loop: CASSQGGGQPQHF. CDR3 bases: TGTGCCAGCAGCCAGGGGGGTGGTCAGCCCCAGCATTTT.

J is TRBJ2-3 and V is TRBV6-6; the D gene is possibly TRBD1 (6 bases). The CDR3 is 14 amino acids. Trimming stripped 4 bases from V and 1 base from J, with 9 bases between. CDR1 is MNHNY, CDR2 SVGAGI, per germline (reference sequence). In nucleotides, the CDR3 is TGTGCCAGCAGTTGGGACACCCGCACAGATACGCAGTATTTT. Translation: CASSWDTRTDTQYF.

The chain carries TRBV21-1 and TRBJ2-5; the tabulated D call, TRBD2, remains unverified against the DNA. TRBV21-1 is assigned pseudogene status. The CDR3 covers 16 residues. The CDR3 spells CASSPIPTSGQETQYF. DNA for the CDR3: TGTGCCAGCAGCCCCATACCGACTAGCGGACAAGAGACCCAGTACTTC.

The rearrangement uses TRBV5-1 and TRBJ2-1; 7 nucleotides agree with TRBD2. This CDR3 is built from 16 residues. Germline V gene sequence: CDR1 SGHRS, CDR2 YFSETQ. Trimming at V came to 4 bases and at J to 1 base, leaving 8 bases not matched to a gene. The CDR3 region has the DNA TGCGCCAGCAGCGGAGCGGGACTTTTTTCCTACAATGAGCAGTTCTTC. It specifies CASSGAGLFSYNEQFF. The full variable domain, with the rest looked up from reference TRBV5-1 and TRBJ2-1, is KAGVTQTPRYLIKTRGQQVTLSCSPISGHRSVSWYQQTPGQGLQFLFEYFSETQRNKGNFPGRFSGRQFSNSRSEMNVSTLELGDSALYLCASSGAGLFSYNEQFFGPGTRLTVL.

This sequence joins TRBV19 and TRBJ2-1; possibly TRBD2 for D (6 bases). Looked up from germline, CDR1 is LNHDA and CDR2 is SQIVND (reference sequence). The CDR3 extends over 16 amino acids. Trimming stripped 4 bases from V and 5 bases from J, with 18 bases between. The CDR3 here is CASSTEGGWFNNEQFF. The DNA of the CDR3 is TGTGCCAGTAGTACCGAAGGAGGGTGGTTCAACAATGAGCAGTTCTTC.

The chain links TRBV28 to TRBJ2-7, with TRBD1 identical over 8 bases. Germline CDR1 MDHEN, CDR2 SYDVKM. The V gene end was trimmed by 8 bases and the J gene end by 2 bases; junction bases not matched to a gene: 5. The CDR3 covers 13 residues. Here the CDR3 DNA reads TGTGCCAGCTACGGACAGGGTACCTACGAGCAGTACTTC. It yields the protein CASYGQGTYEQYF.

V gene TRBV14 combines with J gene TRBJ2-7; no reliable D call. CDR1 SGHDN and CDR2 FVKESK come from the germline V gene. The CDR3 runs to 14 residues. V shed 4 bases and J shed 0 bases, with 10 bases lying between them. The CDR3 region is CASSLAYGSYEQYF. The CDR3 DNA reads TGTGCCAGCAGCCTTGCGTACGGCTCCTACGAGCAGTACTTC.

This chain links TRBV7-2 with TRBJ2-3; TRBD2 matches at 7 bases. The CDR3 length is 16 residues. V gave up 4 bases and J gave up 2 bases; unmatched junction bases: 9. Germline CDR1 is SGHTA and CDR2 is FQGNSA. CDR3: CASSWVWGGYTDTQYF. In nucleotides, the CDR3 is TGTGCCAGCAGCTGGGTGTGGGGGGGTTACACAGATACGCAGTATTTT.

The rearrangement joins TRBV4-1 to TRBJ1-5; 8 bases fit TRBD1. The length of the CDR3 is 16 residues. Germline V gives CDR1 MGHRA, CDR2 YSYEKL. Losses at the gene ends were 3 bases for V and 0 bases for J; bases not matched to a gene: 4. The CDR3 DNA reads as TGCGCCAGCAGCCAGCCTACAGGGGGTAGCAATCAGCCCCAGCATTTT. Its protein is CASSQPTGGSNQPQHF.

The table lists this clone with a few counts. Here the CDR3 reads CASSPAGGNEQFF. CDR3 nucleotide sequence: TGTGCCAGCAGTCCAGCGGGGGGCAATGAGCAGTTCTTC. The chain is built from TRBV6-2 or TRBV6-3 and TRBJ2-1; TRBD2 matches at 9 bases. This CDR3 has 13 residues. The germline V gene encodes CDR1 MNHEY and CDR2 SVGEGT. V was clipped by 5 bases and J by 6 bases; unmatched bases: 2.

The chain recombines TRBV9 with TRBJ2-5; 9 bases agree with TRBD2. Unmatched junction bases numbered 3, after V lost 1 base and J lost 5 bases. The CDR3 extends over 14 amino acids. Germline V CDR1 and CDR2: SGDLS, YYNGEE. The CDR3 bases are TGTGCCAGCAGCGTAATAGCGGGGGCTGAGACCCAGTACTTC. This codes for CASSVIAGAETQYF.

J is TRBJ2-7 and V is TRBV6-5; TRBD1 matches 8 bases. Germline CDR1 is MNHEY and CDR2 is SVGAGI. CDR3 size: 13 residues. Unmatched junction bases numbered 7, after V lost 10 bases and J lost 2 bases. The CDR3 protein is CAIIGTGTYEQYF. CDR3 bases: TGTGCCATTATAGGGACAGGCACCTACGAGCAGTACTTC.